The 12 T cell receptor beta chains below all came from one sample that was sequenced in a study of blood T cell repertoires in COVID-19 (dated by TCRdb to the early 2020s). The library was obtained by the immunoSEQ multiplex PCR assay. What TCRdb holds here is the immuneACCESS table cut down to in-frame rearrangements. Part of the clones is not present; checked against another copy, under half of the missing clones reflect an unresolved V gene, and the others are unexplained. The sample table shows about 200,000 clones, and around nine tenths are seen once. Together, the top ten hold 20% to 25% of the sample. Sequenced input: peripheral blood. The receptors stem from a man aged 55 to 70 with active or convalescent COVID-19.

This chain connects TRBV2 to TRBJ1-5; 10 nucleotides line up with TRBD1. Losses at the gene ends were 7 bases for V and 5 bases for J; bases not matched to a gene: 8. Germline values: CDR1 SNHLY, CDR2 FYNNEI. The CDR3 covers 15 residues. CDR3 in amino acids: CASNGGTGVDQPQHF. Written as DNA, the CDR3 is TGTGCCAGCAACGGAGGGACAGGGGTAGATCAGCCCCAGCATTTT.

The chain uses TRBV5-4 and TRBJ2-1, with 12 bases identical to TRBD2. In germline, CDR1 is SGHNT, CDR2 YYREEE (reference sequence). V lost 4 bases, J lost 7 bases, and 6 bases stayed unmatched. CDR3 size: 15 residues. DNA for the CDR3: TGTGCCAGCAGCCCTAGCGGGGGGGATGGAAATGAGCAGTTCTTC. Translation: CASSPSGGDGNEQFF.

The gene calls are TRBV29-1 and TRBJ1-5; 7 bases match TRBD1. Germline values: CDR1 SQVTM, CDR2 ANQGSEA. After removal of 6 bases from V and 4 bases from J, the junction contained 6 bases not matched to a gene. CDR3 length: 13 residues. DNA of the CDR3: TGCAGCGTCAGACAGGGCCCGAATCAGCCCCAGCATTTT. It translates to CSVRQGPNQPQHF.

The V gene is TRBV6-5, the J gene TRBJ2-7; D is possibly TRBD1 (6 bases). The V end lost 6 bases, the J end lost 2 bases, and 17 bases lay between the germline ends. The CDR3 is 15 residues long. Germline V CDR1 and CDR2: MNHEY, SVGAGI. CDR3: CASSLDRYEAYEQYF. The CDR3 nucleotides read TGTGCCAGCAGCCTCGACAGGTATGAGGCCTACGAGCAGTACTTC.

The genes are TRBV4-2 and TRBJ1-4, with D perhaps matching TRBD1 (6 bases). The CDR3 is 16 amino acids. CDR1 is LGHNA and CDR2 is YNFKEQ in the germline V gene. V was cut by 4 bases and J by 7 bases, with 19 bases left in between. The DNA for the CDR3 is TGTGCCAGCAGCCTCCTCGGACAGCATGAAGCTGAAAAACTGTTTTTT. Residues: CASSLLGQHEAEKLFF.

This rearrangement joins TRBV12-3 or TRBV12-4 to TRBJ1-1; D perhaps matches TRBD1 (6 bases). Between the trimmed V and J ends, which lost 5 bases and 4 bases, there was a span of 11 bases. The CDR3 length is 13 residues. Here the CDR3 reads CASSTGLGTEAFF. The CDR3 DNA follows: TGTGCCAGCAGTACAGGGTTGGGCACTGAAGCTTTCTTT.

The CDR3 DNA is TGTGCCAGCAGCCAAGGGGATCAGCCCCAGCATTTT. Protein product: CASSQGDQPQHF. The chain couples TRBV6-5 to TRBJ1-5; perhaps TRBD1 as D (5 bases). This CDR3 is built from 12 residues. Germline CDR1 and CDR2: MNHEY and SVGAGI. V was cut by 6 bases and J by 5 bases, with 8 bases left in between.

CDR3 region: CASRKDRTTDTQYF. The CDR3 coding sequence is TGTGCCAGCAGAAAGGACAGGACTACAGATACGCAGTATTTT. V gene TRBV6-5 combines with J gene TRBJ2-3; 7 bases are a match to TRBD1. The V gene end was trimmed by 6 bases and the J gene end by 3 bases; junction bases not matched to a gene: 6. CDR1 and CDR2 from the germline V gene are MNHEY and SVGAGI. The CDR3 is made up of 14 amino acids.

The rearrangement links TRBV7-9 to TRBJ1-2; 7 positions match TRBD1. The ends lost 5 bases at V and 0 bases at J; junction bases unmatched: 6. In germline, CDR1 is SEHNR, CDR2 FQNEAQ (reference sequence). The CDR3 has 15 amino acids. The DNA for the CDR3 is TGTGCCAGCAGCCCCGACAGGGTCACTAACTATGGCTACACCTTC. Its protein product is CASSPDRVTNYGYTF.

The chain has TRBV9 and TRBJ2-7; 9 positions agree with TRBD1. Germline V gene lookup returns CDR1 SGDLS and CDR2 YYNGEE. The V and J ends lost 1 base and 0 bases, in that order; junction bases with no gene match: 8. This CDR3 spans 17 amino acids. For the CDR3, the DNA is TGTGCCAGCAGCGTAATTAAAACAGGGGGCCACTCCTACGAGCAGTACTTC. It translates to CASSVIKTGGHSYEQYF.

There are many counts of this clone. The chain employs TRBV14 and TRBJ1-2, with 7 bases that match TRBD1. The CDR3 has 14 amino acids. Germline V gene lookup returns CDR1 SGHDN and CDR2 FVKESK. With V trimmed by 3 bases and J by 3 bases, 4 bases remained unmatched. The CDR3 spells CASSQFTGDYGYTF. Written as DNA, the CDR3 is TGTGCCAGCAGCCAGTTCACAGGGGACTATGGCTACACCTTC.

This chain links TRBV6-2 or TRBV6-3 with TRBJ1-5; D gene uncertain. This CDR3 has 17 amino acids. Deletions cut 6 bases from V and 0 bases from J, with 18 bases between. Germline V gene lookup returns CDR1 MNHEY and CDR2 SVGEGT. This CDR3 is CASSPTSTQYSNQPQHF. Here the CDR3 DNA reads TGTGCCAGCAGCCCTACTAGCACGCAATATAGCAATCAGCCCCAGCATTTT.